This T cell receptor (beta chain) comes out of a study of graft-versus-host responses after intestinal transplantation. Study findings and constraints: Investigators detected GvH clones in recipient marrow, with some emerging earlier in ileum or blood.

About this clone: Its antigen is undetermined.

Only in-frame clones appear in the TCRdb table, and some are missing; sequencing was by immunoSEQ multiplex PCR. The table shows 70,000 or so clones, with around 82% occurring only once. Germline values: CDR1 SGHRS, CDR2 YFSETQ. The CDR3 is 13 amino acids. Trimming took off 4 bases at V and 4 bases at J, with 10 bases between the two ends. The sequence derives from a human donor who was the organ donor for an intestinal transplant. The chain links TRBV5-1 to TRBJ2-3; a possible D gene is TRBD2 (6 bases). Sequenced material: unstimulated CD4+ T cells sorted from spleen or lymph node cells, taken before transplant. The CDR3 reads CASSPDYADTQYF. The CDR3 DNA reads as TGCGCCAGCAGCCCGGACTACGCAGATACGCAGTATTTT.